Given below is one TCR beta chain in context. Its antigen remains unknown. The repertoire was sequenced with immunoSEQ multiplex PCR; TCRdb's copy has only in-frame clones and lacks some. The sample lists approximately 73,000 clones; roughly 85% were seen once. The source of the sample is a study of OX40 agonist ivuxolimab in advanced cancers. Study details: Of mixed ages from about 23 to 79 and averaging about 65 years, the group was just under 85% male.

V lost 5 bases, J lost 3 bases, and 9 bases stayed unmatched. CDR3 length: 16 amino acids. The germline V gene encodes CDR1 SGHTA and CDR2 FQGNSA. Study-level results: Researchers report that CD8+ T cells had, on average, more expanded clones than CD4+. Among the lowest peripheral clonal expansion occurred in 0.1-3.0 mg/kg partial responders.

Sequenced material: CD4+ or CD8+ T cells sorted from blood, taken in a trial of the OX40 agonist ivuxolimab. The rearrangement joins TRBV7-2 to TRBJ2-1, with 8 positions matching TRBD2. The TCR originated in an adult with an advanced solid tumor such as melanoma, head and neck, liver or kidney cancer. The CDR3 loop reads CASSLGASGGYNEQFF. The DNA of the CDR3 is TGTGCCAGCAGCCTCGGGGCCAGCGGGGGCTACAATGAGCAGTTCTTC.